Listed here is a single T cell receptor (beta chain). Its cognate antigen is unknown. This entry is derived from a study of identifying expanded T cells in peripheral blood. Produced via immunoSEQ multiplex PCR; TCRdb's table is partial and in-frame only. The sample gives tens of thousands of clones, approximately 86% of which show up once; approximately 5% is in the top ten. General observations from the study: Over two and four weeks, about 15 and 19 clones changed, versus roughly 1.1 between replicates. Across healthy donors, higher total template counts meant significantly greater approximately two-week count variance.

The sample was blood. The receptor comes from a person aged 18-70 years in good health.

Here the CDR3 DNA reads TGTGCCAGCAGCTTAACACTCCTAGGCAATGAGCAGTTCTTC. It yields the protein CASSLTLLGNEQFF. This chain links TRBV7-9 with TRBJ2-1; no reliable D call. Germline CDR1 SEHNR, CDR2 FQNEAQ (reference sequence). CDR3 length: 14 residues. V lost 2 bases to trimming and J lost 6 bases, with 11 bases between them. Complete variable domain (other parts from reference TRBV7-9 and TRBJ2-1): DTGVSQNPRHKITKRGQNVTFRCDPISEHNRLYWYRQTLGQGPEFLTYFQNEAQLEKSRLLSDRFSAERPKGSFSTLEIQRTEQGDSAMYLCASSLTLLGNEQFFGPGTRLTVL.